A single sample is the source of the 16 T cell receptor beta chains below, sequenced in a study of blood T cell repertoires in COVID-19. The assay was immunoSEQ multiplex PCR, and TCRdb's table has in-frame clones only and misses some. The sample yields roughly 290,000 clones, around 85% seen once. Sequenced input: PBMCs or T cells enriched from blood (not recorded which). These receptors were collected from a woman aged 30 to 39 who had recovered from COVID-19.

The V and J genes are TRBV4-1 and TRBJ2-1; no reliable D call. Trimming stripped 3 bases from V and 1 base from J, with 10 bases between. The CDR3 is 15 amino acids. Germline values: CDR1 MGHRA, CDR2 YSYEKL. The CDR3 loop is CASSHPPSSYNEQFF. The DNA of the CDR3 is TGCGCCAGCAGCCACCCGCCTAGTTCCTACAATGAGCAGTTCTTC.

V and J are TRBV7-9 and TRBJ1-2; 8 bases are a match to TRBD1. Trimming cost V 6 bases and J 4 bases; bases outside gene matches: 4. From germline, CDR1 is SEHNR and CDR2 FQNEAQ (reference sequence). This CDR3 is built from 13 residues. This CDR3 is CASRSQGGYGYTF. CDR3 nucleotide sequence: TGTGCCAGCAGATCACAGGGGGGCTATGGCTACACCTTC.

Remarks on this clone: This CDR3 is also generated by other DNA sequences in the sample. The chain carries TRBV4-1 and TRBJ1-2, with TRBD1 identical over 9 bases. V lost 4 bases and J lost 1; bases outside the gene matches: 1. The CDR3 runs 14 residues. Germline V gene data show CDR1 as MGHRA and CDR2 as YSYEKL. The CDR3 reads CASSPGQGNYGYTF. For the CDR3, the DNA is TGCGCCAGCAGCCCGGGACAGGGTAACTATGGCTACACCTTC.

The chain uses TRBV6-5 and TRBJ1-2, with 10 bases matching TRBD1. The germline CDR1 and CDR2 sequences are MNHEY and SVGAGI. Germline trimming cut 8 bases from V and 7 bases from J; bases unmatched to any gene: 7. This CDR3 region has 13 residues. CDR3 DNA: TGTGCCAGCTGGACGGGACAGGGGATTGGCTACACCTTC. Translated, it gives CASWTGQGIGYTF.

The chain employs TRBV5-1 and TRBJ2-1; possibly TRBD2 for D (5 bases). The germline V gene has CDR1 SGHRS and CDR2 YFSETQ. The V end was cut by 1 base, the J end by 7 bases, with 9 bases between. This CDR3 comprises 13 residues. CDR3 sequence (DNA): TGCGCCAGCAGCTTGCCTAGCTATAATGAGCAGTTCTTC. It specifies CASSLPSYNEQFF.

The table lists this clone with a few counts. J is TRBJ1-3 and V is TRBV3-1 (or the pseudogene TRBV3-2); the D gene is possibly TRBD1 (5 bases). This CDR3 comprises 17 residues. V was shortened by 2 bases and J by 0 bases, with 14 bases between the two germline ends. The germline CDR1 and CDR2 sequences are LGHDT and YNNKEL (reference sequence). CDR3 sequence reads: CASSQFKPQGSGNTIYF. CDR3 DNA sequence: TGTGCCAGCAGCCAATTTAAGCCTCAGGGCTCTGGAAACACCATATATTTT.

The chain links TRBV7-7 to TRBJ2-7; TRBD2 agrees at 11 bases. The CDR3 contains 18 residues. CDR1 SSHAT and CDR2 FNYEAQ come from the germline V gene (reference sequence). The V segment lost 3 bases and the J segment 6 bases; nucleotides outside the gene matches: 16. The CDR3 bases are TGTGCCAGCAGCTTTCGGCCAATGGTAGCGGGAGGGCCAGGCGAGCAGTACTTC. Protein sequence: CASSFRPMVAGGPGEQYF.

The chain carries TRBV5-6 and TRBJ2-1; D may be TRBD2 (5 bases). Germline V gives CDR1 SGHDT, CDR2 YYEEEE. The CDR3 is 14 residues long. Trimming took 7 bases from V and 7 from J, leaving 18 bases between them. This chain's CDR3 is CASDFRRVDNEQFF. The DNA for the CDR3 is TGTGCCAGCGATTTTCGGCGGGTTGATAATGAGCAGTTCTTC.

The gene calls are TRBV28 and TRBJ1-2, with 10 nucleotides matching TRBD1. Trimming at V came to 7 bases and at J to 5 bases, leaving 7 bases not matched to a gene. CDR3 length equals 14 residues. Germline V lookup: CDR1 MDHEN, CDR2 SYDVKM. CDR3 coding DNA: TGTGCCAGCAATCGACAGGGGGCTTGGTATGGCTACACCTTC. As protein: CASNRQGAWYGYTF.

This rearrangement joins TRBV5-1 to TRBJ2-3, with D possibly matching TRBD2 (5 bases). V was cut by 5 bases and J by 6 bases, with 19 bases left in between. Germline loops: CDR1 SGHRS, CDR2 YFSETQ. CDR3 length: 15 amino acids. CDR3 DNA: TGCGCCAGCAGTCGGCTAGCCCAGGATCGGGATACGCAGTATTTT. Its protein product is CASSRLAQDRDTQYF.

The rearrangement uses TRBV4-1 and TRBJ2-5; 7 bases agree with TRBD1. V trimming: 2 bases; J trimming: 3 bases; junction bases outside the gene matches: 15. This CDR3 has 18 amino acids. Germline V lookup: CDR1 MGHRA, CDR2 YSYEKL. The CDR3 bases are TGCGCCAGCAGCCAACTATTAGCCTCTGACAGGGAAAAAGAGACCCAGTACTTC. This encodes CASSQLLASDREKETQYF.

The chain recombines TRBV10-1 with TRBJ2-1; 13 nucleotides align to TRBD2. The CDR3 loop spans 19 amino acids. Looked up from germline, CDR1 is WNHNN and CDR2 is SYGVQD (reference sequence). Unmatched junction bases numbered 8, after V lost 0 bases and J lost 3 bases. The CDR3 sequence is CASSESQLAGGPIYNEQFF. CDR3 DNA sequence: TGCGCCAGCAGTGAGTCCCAACTAGCGGGGGGGCCCATCTACAATGAGCAGTTCTTC.

The V and J genes are TRBV4-1 and TRBJ2-1; 12 bases line up with TRBD2. The CDR3 has 15 residues. V shed 0 bases, J shed 11 bases, and the junction held 5 bases outside the gene matches. Germline lookup yields CDR1 MGHRA and CDR2 YSYEKL. The CDR3 nucleotides are TGCGCCAGCAGCCAAGAAGGACTAGCGGGAACCCAGCAGTTCTTC. Translated, it gives CASSQEGLAGTQQFF.

A single count supports this clone. V and J are TRBV28 and TRBJ1-6; the D is unclear. Germline V gene sequence: CDR1 MDHEN, CDR2 SYDVKM. The CDR3 sequence is 12 residues long. The germline V and J ends were trimmed by 6 bases and 15 bases, with 15 bases remaining between them. The CDR3 loop is CASRVPGGNLHF. CDR3 bases: TGTGCCAGCAGAGTCCCGGGAGGAAACCTCCACTTT.

The chain couples TRBV28 to TRBJ2-5, with D possibly TRBD2 on 6 matching bases. CDR3 length: 15 residues. The V end lost 5 bases, the J end lost 4 bases, and 17 bases lay between the germline ends. Germline V gene data show CDR1 as MDHEN and CDR2 as SYDVKM. CDR3: CASSPSGLGGETQYF. The DNA of the CDR3 is TGTGCCAGCAGTCCCTCAGGCCTGGGAGGAGAGACCCAGTACTTC.

The DNA for the CDR3 is TGCGCCAGCAGCTTACTGACAGGGGGCTCCTACAATGAGCAGTTCTTC. Amino acids: CASSLLTGGSYNEQFF. V and J are TRBV5-1 and TRBJ2-1; TRBD1 matches at 9 bases. CDR3 length: 16 residues. CDR1 is SGHRS, CDR2 YFSETQ, per germline. Unmatched junction bases numbered 3, after V lost 2 bases and J lost 0 bases.